The entry below describes one T cell receptor beta chain. Random hexamers were used to reverse transcribe roughly 0.5 to 1 ug of RNA. From the immunoSEQ multiplex PCR reads, TCRdb called clonotypes with MiXCR, one entry per CDR3 protein. Of more than 150,000 distinct CDR3 sequences in the sample, roughly 94% are singletons; the top ten hold less than 0.2%. This entry comes from a study of CD8 T cells in Susac syndrome. The CDR3 has 18 amino acids. Trimming cost V 7 bases and J 1 base; bases outside gene matches: 12. Material: CD8+ T cells from PBMCs. The V gene is TRBV12-3 or TRBV12-4, the J gene TRBJ2-7; 14 bases match TRBD2. The TCR originated in a human donor with Susac syndrome. The CDR3 DNA sequence: TGTGCCAGCACCGCAGTGGGACTAGCGGGAGTCGGTTCCTACGAGCAGTACTTC. Translated: CASTAVGLAGVGSYEQYF.